Listed here are 27 T cell receptor beta chains from one sample, sequenced in a study of blood T cell repertoires in COVID-19. The table came from immunoSEQ multiplex PCR; TCRdb's copy has only in-frame clones and leaves some out. The table includes about 240,000 clones, about 81% detected once. The material sequenced was peripheral blood. The origin of the receptors is a woman between 55 and 75 years old with active or convalescent COVID-19.

CDR3 amino acids: CASTEGRRRDTEAFF. CDR3 nucleotides: TGTGCCAGCACAGAGGGCAGGCGAAGGGACACTGAAGCTTTCTTT. The V and J genes are TRBV18 and TRBJ1-1; D not certain. Germline-derived CDR1 and CDR2 are KGHSH and LQKENI. This CDR3 comprises 15 residues. V dropped 8 bases and J dropped 3 bases, with 19 bases sitting between them.

Notes on this clone: Other DNA sequences of this sample code for an identical CDR3. The CDR3 DNA reads as TGTGCCAGCAGCTTGCCAGGGGGTGGAAACACCATATATTTT. Translated: CASSLPGGGNTIYF. V usage is TRBV7-6 and J usage is TRBJ1-3, with TRBD1 matching 7 bases. V lost 3 bases, J lost 3 bases, and 2 bases stayed unmatched. The CDR3 covers 14 residues. Germline V gene lookup returns CDR1 SGHVS and CDR2 FNYEAQ.

The V and J genes are TRBV30 and TRBJ2-3; TRBD2 is a possible D gene (5 bases). V gave up 2 bases and J gave up 2 bases, with 11 bases separating them. This CDR3 has 14 amino acids. CDR1 and CDR2 (germline): GTSNPN, SVGIG (reference sequence). The CDR3 DNA reads TGTGCCTGGAGTTCTCTAGCCCCCACAGATACGCAGTATTTT. Encoded protein: CAWSSLAPTDTQYF. The whole variable domain, filled in from reference TRBV30 and TRBJ2-3, reads SQTIHQWPATLVQPVGSPLSLECTVEGTSNPNLYWYRQAAGRGLQLLFYSVGIGQISSEVPQNLSASRPQDRQFILSSKKLLLSDSGFYLCAWSSLAPTDTQYFGPGTRLTVL.

The chain joins TRBV6-2 or TRBV6-3 to TRBJ2-2; maybe TRBD2 (5 bases). Germline-derived CDR1 and CDR2 are MNHEY and SVGEGT. The germline V and J ends were trimmed by 0 bases and 6 bases, with 5 bases remaining between them. The CDR3 is made up of 13 amino acids. CDR3 in DNA: TGTGCCAGCAGTTACTCGAGGGCCGGGGAGCTGTTTTTT. It specifies CASSYSRAGELFF.

J is TRBJ1-5 and V is TRBV2; 7 nucleotides align to TRBD1. The CDR3 extends over 15 amino acids. Germline CDR1 SNHLY, CDR2 FYNNEI. Losses at the gene ends were 4 bases for V and 2 bases for J; bases not matched to a gene: 5. CDR3: CASSVEGAGNQPQHF. The CDR3 DNA is TGTGCCAGCAGTGTGGAGGGGGCAGGCAATCAGCCCCAGCATTTT.

V and J are TRBV27 and TRBJ2-2; tentative D call: TRBD2 (5 bases). This CDR3 is built from 16 residues. V lost 6 bases, J lost 4 bases, and 18 bases lay in between. CDR1 and CDR2 (germline): MNHEY, SMNVEV (reference sequence). This CDR3 reads CASSPRWGAGTGELFF. CDR3 nucleotides: TGTGCCAGCAGCCCCAGGTGGGGAGCTGGCACCGGGGAGCTGTTTTTT.

This clone was recorded a few times. The chain couples TRBV30 to TRBJ1-1; 7 bases are shared with TRBD1. The CDR3 is 14 residues long. Germline CDR1 and CDR2: GTSNPN and SVGIG (reference sequence). J was trimmed by 4 bases and V by 4 bases; bases with no gene match: 9. CDR3 loop: CAWTTGTRGTEAFF. DNA of the CDR3: TGTGCCTGGACGACAGGGACGAGAGGCACTGAAGCTTTCTTT.

This chain connects TRBV11-2 to TRBJ1-1; 10 bases match TRBD1. CDR1 and CDR2 from the germline V gene are SGHAT and FQNNGV. V was clipped by 6 bases and J by 10 bases; unmatched bases: 5. The length of the CDR3 is 12 residues. The CDR3 protein is CASSLDRGLAFF. CDR3 DNA: TGTGCCAGCAGTCTAGACAGGGGGCTAGCTTTCTTT. Supplemented by reference TRBV11-2 and TRBJ1-1, the full variable domain reads EAGVAQSPRYKIIEKRQSVAFWCNPISGHATLYWYQQILGQGPKLLIQFQNNGVVDDSQLPKDRFSAERLKGVDSTLKIQPAKLEDSAVYLCASSLDRGLAFFGQGTRLTVV.

There are a few counts of this clone. Other DNA sequences within the sample encode an identical CDR3. The V and J genes are TRBV5-8 and TRBJ2-2; 11 nucleotides align to TRBD1. The CDR3 covers 14 residues. V lost 4 bases and J lost 6; bases outside the gene matches: 2. CDR1 SGHTS and CDR2 YDEGEE come from the germline V gene. CDR3 DNA: TGTGCCAGCAGCCCGGGACAGGGGGCCGGGGAGCTGTTTTTT. This translates into CASSPGQGAGELFF.

The chain employs TRBV7-8 and TRBJ2-5; weak D call: TRBD2 (5 bases). V was pared by 5 bases and J by 0 bases, with 10 bases between. Germline lookup yields CDR1 SGHVS and CDR2 FQNEAQ. This CDR3 has 14 amino acids. The CDR3 here is CASSPPGYQETQYF. DNA of the CDR3: TGTGCCAGCAGCCCCCCGGGGTACCAAGAGACCCAGTACTTC.

V and J are TRBV24-1 and TRBJ1-6; TRBD1 matches 7 bases. The CDR3 is made up of 14 amino acids. V was clipped by 5 bases and J by 7 bases; unmatched bases: 4. From germline, CDR1 is KGHDR and CDR2 SFDVKD. In DNA form, the CDR3 reads TGTGCCACCAGTGGCGACAGGGTAAATTCACCCCTCCACTTT. It translates to CATSGDRVNSPLHF.

J is TRBJ1-5 and V is TRBV4-1, with D tentatively TRBD1 (5 bases). Trimming removed 4 bases from V and 2 bases from J, with 15 bases in between. Germline V lookup: CDR1 MGHRA, CDR2 YSYEKL. CDR3 length equals 16 residues. The CDR3 DNA is TGCGCCAGCAGCCCCCCGGGGGGAGTAGGCAATCAGCCCCAGCATTTT. As protein: CASSPPGGVGNQPQHF.

The J gene is TRBJ1-1, the V gene TRBV4-1; 7 bases agree with TRBD1. The CDR3 is made up of 11 amino acids. The V segment lost 8 bases and the J segment 13 bases; nucleotides outside the gene matches: 10. Germline CDR1 and CDR2: MGHRA and YSYEKL. In DNA, the CDR3 is TGCGCCAGCTCCGGACCGCCAGGGGGTTTCTTT. Its translation is CASSGPPGGFF.

This clone was observed a handful of times. This chain connects TRBV7-9 to TRBJ1-4; 7 bases match TRBD1. The CDR3 totals 15 residues. The germline CDR1 and CDR2 sequences are SEHNR and FQNEAQ (reference sequence). Trimming cost V 3 bases and J 0 bases; bases outside gene matches: 1. As DNA, the CDR3 is TGTGCCAGCAGCTTGGGACAGACAACTAATGAAAAACTGTTTTTT. It specifies CASSLGQTTNEKLFF.

The CDR3 here is CASSGRGEVNEKLFF. DNA for the CDR3: TGTGCCAGCAGCGGTCGAGGGGAGGTTAATGAAAAACTGTTTTTT. The chain carries TRBV9 and TRBJ1-4; perhaps TRBD1 as D (5 bases). Germline CDR1 is SGDLS and CDR2 is YYNGEE. CDR3 length: 15 residues. Trimming cost V 3 bases and J 4 bases, with 13 bases left between them.

This rearrangement joins TRBV11-2 to TRBJ2-3, with TRBD2 identical over 9 bases. The CDR3 is 15 amino acids. Germline loops: CDR1 SGHAT, CDR2 FQNNGV. Unmatched junction bases numbered 6, after V lost 5 bases and J lost 3 bases. The CDR3 region is CASSQKRGATDTQYF. CDR3 coding DNA: TGTGCCAGCAGCCAGAAGCGGGGGGCAACAGATACGCAGTATTTT.

The chain combines TRBV9 with TRBJ2-3; weak D call: TRBD1 (6 bases). The CDR3 covers 14 residues. CDR1 and CDR2 (germline): SGDLS, YYNGEE. Deletions cut 3 bases from V and 2 bases from J, with 10 bases between. CDR3 sequence reads: CASSGGQYTDTQYF. Here the CDR3 DNA reads TGTGCCAGCAGCGGAGGACAGTACACAGATACGCAGTATTTT. The full variable domain, its missing parts supplied by reference TRBV9 and TRBJ2-3, is DSGVTQTPKHLITATGQRVTLRCSPRSGDLSVYWYQQSLDQGLQFLIQYYNGEERAKGNILERFSAQQFPDLHSELNLSSLELGDSALYFCASSGGQYTDTQYFGPGTRLTVL.

The chain links TRBV5-6 to TRBJ2-5, with D perhaps matching TRBD2 (6 bases). The germline V gene encodes CDR1 SGHDT and CDR2 YYEEEE. This CDR3 comprises 13 residues. With 5 bases removed from V and 5 bases from J, the gap between germline ends came to 13 bases. Here the CDR3 DNA reads TGTGCCAGCAGTCCGGCGGGGAGGGAGACCCAGTACTTC. Amino acids: CASSPAGRETQYF.

This clone was detected only a few times. This chain connects TRBV4-1 to TRBJ2-7, with 8 bases aligning to TRBD1. J was trimmed by 7 bases and V by 2 bases; bases with no gene match: 7. This CDR3 comprises 14 residues. Germline CDR1 reads MGHRA; CDR2 reads YSYEKL. The CDR3 nucleotides read TGCGCCAGCAGCCAACAATTGACAGGGGTTGAGCAGTACTTC. Protein product: CASSQQLTGVEQYF.

This clone was observed a handful of times. This sequence joins TRBV7-9 and TRBJ2-7, with 7 bases identical to TRBD1. CDR1 and CDR2 (germline): SEHNR, FQNEAQ (reference sequence). Trimming at V came to 0 bases and at J to 6 bases, leaving 5 bases not matched to a gene. The CDR3 has 14 residues. CDR3 sequence reads: CASSLAAHRGEQYF. The CDR3 coding sequence is TGTGCCAGCAGCTTAGCAGCTCACAGGGGCGAGCAGTACTTC.

The rearrangement uses TRBV7-2 and TRBJ2-1, with D possibly being TRBD1 (7 bases). The germline V gene encodes CDR1 SGHTA and CDR2 FQGNSA. The CDR3 is 15 amino acids. Trimming left V 1 base short and J 13 bases short, with 20 bases between. This CDR3 reads CASSLGGQAGTHQFF. The CDR3 DNA reads TGTGCCAGCAGCTTAGGCGGACAGGCGGGGACTCATCAGTTCTTC.

This CDR3 reads CASSLTAYEQYF. CDR3 bases: TGTGCCAGCAGCTTGACAGCCTACGAGCAGTACTTC. V usage is TRBV7-2 and J usage is TRBJ2-7; weak D call: TRBD1 (5 bases). Trimming took off 3 bases at V and 2 bases at J, with 5 bases between the two ends. Per germline, CDR1 SGHTA and CDR2 FQGNSA. There are 12 residues in the CDR3.

The rearrangement joins TRBV6-5 to TRBJ1-1, with no clear D. The CDR3 covers 13 residues. CDR1 is MNHEY and CDR2 is SVGAGI in the germline V gene. The V gene lost 11 bases and the J gene lost 0 bases, with 13 bases spanning the gap. CDR3 sequence: CAGRAGMNTEAFF. DNA for the CDR3: TGTGCCGGGCGGGCAGGTATGAACACTGAAGCTTTCTTT.

This clone was picked up one time. This chain connects TRBV29-1 to TRBJ2-5; 9 bases line up with TRBD1. Germline values: CDR1 SQVTM, CDR2 ANQGSEA. This CDR3 is built from 14 residues. With V trimmed by 7 bases and J by 3 bases, 9 bases remained unmatched. CDR3 bases: TGCAGCGCTTCCCGGGACAGGGAAAAAGAGACCCAGTACTTC. Residues: CSASRDREKETQYF.

The rearrangement joins TRBV5-1 to TRBJ1-2, with D maybe TRBD1 (6 bases). CDR3 size: 13 residues. The V and J ends lost 0 bases and 7 bases respectively, with 10 bases between them. CDR1 is SGHRS and CDR2 is YFSETQ in the germline V gene. The CDR3 nucleotides read TGCGCCAGCAGCTTGGAACAGGGTGGTGGCTACACCTTC. This sequence encodes CASSLEQGGGYTF.

The J gene is TRBJ1-1, the V gene TRBV29-1; weak D call: TRBD1 (5 bases). This CDR3 is 14 amino acids long. Per germline, CDR1 SQVTM and CDR2 ANQGSEA. V lost 4 bases to trimming and J lost 7 bases, with 19 bases between them. The CDR3, as DNA: TGCAGCGTTGTGGGGGGAGTGGTTTTGAGTGAAGCTTTCTTT. It yields the protein CSVVGGVVLSEAFF.

As DNA, the CDR3 is TGTGCCAGTAGTGTGGATGGGCTTAACTATGGCTACACCTTC. It encodes CASSVDGLNYGYTF. The chain combines TRBV19 with TRBJ1-2; D is ambiguous. This CDR3 has 14 amino acids. The V gene lost 5 bases and the J gene lost 1 base, with 11 bases spanning the gap. Germline V gene lookup returns CDR1 LNHDA and CDR2 SQIVND (reference sequence).